Each of the 19 T cell receptor beta chains below was sequenced from the same sample in a study of radiation and T cells in renal cell carcinoma. The data were produced by immunoSEQ multiplex PCR, yet TCRdb's version contains in-frame clones alone and is incomplete. The repertoire holds about 95,000 clones, about 88% seen once, with approximately 8.4% in the top ten. The sample's time point: baseline pretreatment blood. Treatment reported: 15 Gy SBRT to primary tumor, nephrectomy 4 weeks later. The source material was blood, sampled from a patient whose treatment included radiotherapy and nephrectomy. These TCRs come from a man aged 45 to 65 with renal cell carcinoma.

The gene calls are TRBV11-2 and TRBJ2-3, with a possible D match to TRBD2 (6 bases). The CDR3 runs 16 residues. Germline lookup yields CDR1 SGHAT and CDR2 FQNNGV. The ends were cut back, 5 bases at V and 4 bases at J, with 19 bases in the middle. CDR3 nucleotide sequence: TGTGCCAGCAGCCTAGGGGCGGGTGGAGGGGCAGATACGCAGTATTTT. Amino acids: CASSLGAGGGADTQYF.

This sequence joins TRBV6-6 and TRBJ2-7; D is tentatively TRBD1 or TRBD2 (5 bases each). V lost 0 bases and J 1 base, leaving 13 bases between the germline ends. Germline V gene sequence: CDR1 MNHNY, CDR2 SVGAGI (reference sequence). This CDR3 is built from 16 residues. The CDR3 bases are TGTGCCAGCAGTTACTCCGGGGCGCCTAGGTCCTACGAGCAGTACTTC. Translation gives CASSYSGAPRSYEQYF.

The chain carries TRBV5-1 and TRBJ2-7, with D hard to call. Germline values: CDR1 SGHRS, CDR2 YFSETQ. V was clipped by 3 bases and J by 0 bases, with 10 bases between them. CDR3 length: 14 residues. CDR3 sequence: CASSSLTDSYEQYF. Written as DNA, the CDR3 is TGCGCCAGCAGCTCTTTGACTGACTCCTACGAGCAGTACTTC. The full variable domain, rest sourced from reference TRBV5-1 and TRBJ2-7, is KAGVTQTPRYLIKTRGQQVTLSCSPISGHRSVSWYQQTPGQGLQFLFEYFSETQRNKGNFPGRFSGRQFSNSRSEMNVSTLELGDSALYLCASSSLTDSYEQYFGPGTRLTVT.

J is TRBJ1-5 and V is TRBV28; tentative D call: TRBD1 (5 bases). Deletions cut 7 bases from V and 4 bases from J, with 11 bases between. The germline gives CDR1 MDHEN, CDR2 SYDVKM. The CDR3 runs to 13 residues. The CDR3 sequence: CASTRQTNQPQHF. The CDR3 bases are TGTGCCAGCACCCGACAGACGAATCAGCCCCAGCATTTT.

V is TRBV9 and J is TRBJ1-2, with D unresolved. Per the germline V gene, CDR1 is SGDLS and CDR2 is YYNGEE. This CDR3 has 13 amino acids. Trimming pared 0 bases from V and 8 bases from J, leaving 11 bases between. CDR3 loop: CASSVAGRRGYTF. CDR3 DNA sequence: TGTGCCAGCAGCGTAGCGGGCCGTAGGGGCTACACCTTC.

The V gene is TRBV18, the J gene TRBJ1-1, with D tentatively TRBD1 (5 bases). The CDR3 contains 11 residues. Trimming cost V 8 bases and J 3 bases, with 7 bases left between them. Per the germline V gene, CDR1 is KGHSH and CDR2 is LQKENI. Here the CDR3 reads CASVQDTEAFF. The CDR3 nucleotides read TGTGCCAGCGTACAGGACACTGAAGCTTTCTTT.

The rearrangement uses TRBV19 and TRBJ1-5, with a tentative D call TRBD1 (6 bases). The ends were cut back, 6 bases at V and 0 bases at J, with 12 bases in the middle. The germline gives CDR1 LNHDA, CDR2 SQIVND (reference sequence). The CDR3 covers 15 residues. The CDR3 here is CASSGGQHSNQPQHF. DNA for the CDR3: TGTGCCAGTAGCGGGGGACAACATAGCAATCAGCCCCAGCATTTT.

In its sample, this clone was seen a few times. This chain uses TRBV2 with TRBJ1-1; tentative D call: TRBD1 (6 bases). Trimming left V 3 bases short and J 4 bases short, with 15 bases between. Per germline, CDR1 SNHLY and CDR2 FYNNEI. CDR3 length equals 15 residues. The CDR3 reads CASSDSTGRSTEAFF. CDR3 DNA: TGTGCCAGCAGTGACTCGACAGGCCGTAGCACTGAAGCTTTCTTT.

This clone was seen only once. The chain joins TRBV7-2 to TRBJ2-1, with 9 positions matching TRBD1. With V trimmed by 5 bases and J by 3 bases, 11 bases remained unmatched. The CDR3 is made up of 17 amino acids. CDR1 is SGHTA and CDR2 is FQGNSA in the germline V gene. In nucleotides, the CDR3 is TGTGCCAGCAGCCAAAGCGCTGGGACAGGGTACTACAATGAGCAGTTCTTC. Residues: CASSQSAGTGYYNEQFF.

The chain employs TRBV27 and TRBJ2-1, with 8 nucleotides matching TRBD2. The CDR3 is 16 residues long. V lost 3 bases to trimming and J lost 9 bases; unmatched junction nucleotides: 13. Germline lookup yields CDR1 MNHEY and CDR2 SMNVEV (reference sequence). The CDR3 DNA reads as TGTGCCAGCAGTTTCTCCCGATCGGGAGGGCCGGGTGAGCAGTTCTTC. Protein sequence: CASSFSRSGGPGEQFF.

The J gene is TRBJ1-2, the V gene TRBV5-4, with D possibly matching TRBD1 (5 bases). Germline V gives CDR1 SGHNT, CDR2 YYREEE (reference sequence). CDR3 length: 14 residues. Trimming left V 4 bases short and J 6 bases short, with 16 bases between. CDR3 in amino acids: CASSVGPQGHGYTF. CDR3 sequence (DNA): TGTGCCAGCAGCGTAGGGCCCCAGGGCCATGGCTACACCTTC.

The chain uses TRBV6-5 and TRBJ1-1; D unresolved. This CDR3 has 14 amino acids. Germline assignment: CDR1 MNHEY and CDR2 SVGAGI. Between the trimmed V and J ends, which lost 5 bases and 1 base, there was a span of 11 bases. CDR3 nucleotide sequence: TGTGCCAGCAGTGAATCCTATGGGAACACTGAAGCTTTCTTT. Amino acid sequence: CASSESYGNTEAFF.

This chain links TRBV2 with TRBJ2-7, with no clear D. The CDR3 is 11 residues long. Trimming stripped 1 base from V and 4 bases from J, with 2 bases between. In germline, CDR1 is SNHLY, CDR2 FYNNEI. The CDR3 sequence: CASSEEYEQYF. The CDR3 bases are TGTGCCAGCAGTGAAGAGTACGAGCAGTACTTC.

This sequence joins TRBV5-1 and TRBJ2-3; possible D gene TRBD2, 5 bases. Trimming cost V 4 bases and J 2 bases, with 11 bases left between them. This CDR3 is built from 14 residues. In germline, CDR1 is SGHRS, CDR2 YFSETQ. This chain's CDR3 is CASSPEGPTDTQYF. The DNA for the CDR3 is TGCGCCAGCAGCCCCGAGGGCCCCACAGATACGCAGTATTTT.

The count of this clone is one. The chain combines TRBV15 with TRBJ1-5; the D is unclear. The CDR3 is 16 residues long. From germline, CDR1 is LNHNV and CDR2 YYDKDF (reference sequence). Trimming shortened V by 4 bases and J by 7 bases, and 20 bases separated the two germline ends. The CDR3 sequence is CATSKWGGRGKQPQHF. The CDR3 region has the DNA TGTGCCACCAGCAAATGGGGAGGACGGGGAAAACAGCCCCAGCATTTT.

The rearrangement joins TRBV11-2 to TRBJ1-4; possible D gene TRBD1, 6 bases. The CDR3 is 15 amino acids. V was cut by 2 bases and J by 5 bases, with 12 bases left in between. Germline CDR1 reads SGHAT; CDR2 reads FQNNGV. As DNA, the CDR3 is TGTGCCAGCAGCTTATTTGAGGGGGGGAATGAAAAACTGTTTTTT. Translated, it gives CASSLFEGGNEKLFF.

This clone was picked up one time. The rearrangement links TRBV2 to TRBJ1-1; a weak D match, TRBD1 (5 bases). The germline V gene encodes CDR1 SNHLY and CDR2 FYNNEI. V lost 6 bases to trimming and J lost 0 bases, with 11 bases between them. There are 14 residues in the CDR3. DNA for the CDR3: TGTGCCAGCAGGGGACTCCTGTTGAACACTGAAGCTTTCTTT. This gives the protein CASRGLLLNTEAFF.

CDR3 DNA sequence: TGTGCCAGCTCAGGAGAACAGATAAGCACAGATACGCAGTATTTT. Protein product: CASSGEQISTDTQYF. The chain employs TRBV18 and TRBJ2-3, with no clear D. Germline values: CDR1 KGHSH, CDR2 LQKENI. Trimming removed 5 bases at V and 0 bases at J, with 12 bases between. This CDR3 region has 15 residues.

The genes are TRBV18 and TRBJ1-1; the D gene is possibly TRBD1 (6 bases). The CDR3 is made up of 13 amino acids. With 4 bases removed from V and 2 bases from J, the gap between germline ends came to 8 bases. The germline V gene has CDR1 KGHSH and CDR2 LQKENI. CDR3 region: CASSRQDNTEAFF. The CDR3, as DNA: TGTGCCAGCTCACGACAGGATAACACTGAAGCTTTCTTT.